Listed below are T cell receptor beta chains from one sample, sequenced in a study of OX40 agonist ivuxolimab in advanced cancers. Using immunoSEQ multiplex PCR, the repertoire was profiled, and TCRdb retains in-frame clones only, with some absent. The sample contains some 87,000 clones, approximately 95% of which appear only once. Source: CD4+ or CD8+ T cells sorted from blood, taken in a trial of the OX40 agonist ivuxolimab. The receptors were sampled from an adult with an advanced solid tumor such as melanoma, head and neck, liver or kidney cancer. CDR3s include the opening cysteine and the closing phenylalanine or tryptophan. Fields, in order: V gene, D gene, J gene, clone size, CDR3 protein, CDR3 DNA. D genes are given only for firm matches. The size of a clone is reported for some rows only, either as once, few or many, or as a class for expanded clones.

v_call: TRBV5-6; d_call: -; j_call: TRBJ2-1; clone_size: -; cdr3_aa: CASSLDLHEQFF; cdr3_nt: TGTGCCAGCAGCTTGGACCTTCATGAGCAGTTCTTC
v_call: TRBV9; d_call: -; j_call: TRBJ1-2; clone_size: -; cdr3_aa: CASSPVGGPHYGYTF; cdr3_nt: TGTGCCAGCAGCCCAGTTGGGGGGCCGCACTATGGCTACACCTTC
v_call: TRBV6-5; d_call: TRBD1; j_call: TRBJ2-1; clone_size: -; cdr3_aa: CASSYDRVEQFF; cdr3_nt: TGTGCCAGCAGTTATGACAGGGTTGAGCAGTTCTTC
v_call: TRBV29-1; d_call: -; j_call: TRBJ2-5; clone_size: once; cdr3_aa: CSVPGPPTDPQETQYF; cdr3_nt: TGCAGCGTTCCCGGACCCCCGACAGACCCCCAAGAGACCCAGTACTTC
v_call: TRBV4-1; d_call: -; j_call: TRBJ1-2; clone_size: -; cdr3_aa: CASSQDGGLTYGYTF; cdr3_nt: TGCGCCAGCAGCCAAGACGGGGGGCTAACCTATGGCTACACCTTC
v_call: TRBV4-3; d_call: TRBD1; j_call: TRBJ1-2; clone_size: once; cdr3_aa: CASSQTGTGGYGYTF; cdr3_nt: TGCGCCAGCAGCCAGACCGGGACAGGGGGATATGGCTACACCTTC
v_call: TRBV28; d_call: TRBD2; j_call: TRBJ2-1; clone_size: -; cdr3_aa: CASSFPSGRASYNEQFF; cdr3_nt: TGTGCCAGCAGTTTCCCTAGCGGGAGGGCGTCCTACAATGAGCAGTTCTTC
v_call: TRBV9; d_call: -; j_call: TRBJ2-1; clone_size: -; cdr3_aa: CASSVALEKGWEQFF; cdr3_nt: TGTGCCAGCAGCGTAGCACTAGAAAAGGGGTGGGAGCAGTTCTTC
v_call: TRBV2; d_call: TRBD2; j_call: TRBJ2-1; clone_size: -; cdr3_aa: CASSERASGDNEQFF; cdr3_nt: TGTGCCAGCAGTGAGAGGGCTAGCGGGGACAATGAGCAGTTCTTC
v_call: TRBV6-6; d_call: -; j_call: TRBJ2-7; clone_size: -; cdr3_aa: CASSYSAGAEQYF; cdr3_nt: TGTGCCAGCAGTTACTCGGCAGGGGCCGAGCAGTACTTC
v_call: TRBV19; d_call: TRBD1; j_call: TRBJ1-2; clone_size: once; cdr3_aa: CATENRGRERGYTF; cdr3_nt: TGTGCCACCGAGAACAGGGGGCGCGAACGTGGCTACACCTTC
v_call: TRBV29-1; d_call: TRBD2; j_call: TRBJ2-1; clone_size: -; cdr3_aa: CSVTSGSYEQFF; cdr3_nt: TGCAGCGTGACTAGCGGGAGCTATGAGCAGTTCTTC
v_call: TRBV19; d_call: -; j_call: TRBJ2-1; clone_size: -; cdr3_aa: CASSPLASSYNEQFF; cdr3_nt: TGTGCCAGTAGTCCGTTAGCGAGCTCCTACAATGAGCAGTTCTTC
v_call: TRBV29-1; d_call: TRBD2; j_call: TRBJ2-2; clone_size: -; cdr3_aa: CSVRASGSANTGELFF; cdr3_nt: TGCAGCGTTAGAGCTAGCGGGAGCGCGAACACCGGGGAGCTGTTTTTT
v_call: TRBV4-3; d_call: TRBD1; j_call: TRBJ2-5; clone_size: -; cdr3_aa: CASSQDRQGYQETQYF; cdr3_nt: TGCGCCAGCAGCCAAGATCGACAGGGCTACCAAGAGACCCAGTACTTC
v_call: TRBV5-6; d_call: -; j_call: TRBJ2-5; clone_size: -; cdr3_aa: CASSLANYRGETQYF; cdr3_nt: TGTGCCAGCAGCTTGGCCAATTATCGCGGAGAGACCCAGTACTTC
v_call: TRBV5-8; d_call: -; j_call: TRBJ2-7; clone_size: -; cdr3_aa: CASSLYGYEQYF; cdr3_nt: TGTGCCAGCAGCTTGTACGGCTACGAGCAGTACTTC
v_call: TRBV27; d_call: TRBD2; j_call: TRBJ2-1; clone_size: -; cdr3_aa: CASSLGGDEQFF; cdr3_nt: TGTGCCAGCAGTTTGGGGGGGGATGAGCAGTTCTTC
v_call: TRBV7-9; d_call: -; j_call: TRBJ2-5; clone_size: -; cdr3_aa: CASDRQETQYF; cdr3_nt: TGTGCCAGTGACAGACAAGAGACCCAGTACTTC
v_call: TRBV7-8; d_call: -; j_call: TRBJ2-7; clone_size: -; cdr3_aa: CASSLARLYEQYF; cdr3_nt: TGTGCCAGCAGCTTAGCGCGACTCTACGAGCAGTACTTC
v_call: TRBV6-5; d_call: TRBD1; j_call: TRBJ2-2; clone_size: -; cdr3_aa: CASSRRDRGTGELFF; cdr3_nt: TGTGCCAGCAGTCGGAGGGACAGGGGAACCGGGGAGCTGTTTTTT
v_call: TRBV6-6; d_call: TRBD2; j_call: TRBJ2-3; clone_size: -; cdr3_aa: CASWTSVTDTQYF; cdr3_nt: TGTGCCAGTTGGACTAGCGTCACAGATACGCAGTATTTT
v_call: TRBV7-8; d_call: TRBD1; j_call: TRBJ1-5; clone_size: once; cdr3_aa: CASSQGVQGSQPQHF; cdr3_nt: TGTGCCAGCAGCCAGGGGGTACAGGGCAGTCAGCCCCAGCATTTT
v_call: TRBV5-4; d_call: -; j_call: TRBJ2-3; clone_size: -; cdr3_aa: CASSTESTDTQYF; cdr3_nt: TGTGCCAGCAGCACCGAGAGCACAGATACGCAGTATTTT
v_call: TRBV30; d_call: TRBD1; j_call: TRBJ1-2; clone_size: -; cdr3_aa: CAWNLQGSYGYTF; cdr3_nt: TGTGCCTGGAACTTACAGGGGAGCTATGGCTACACCTTC
v_call: TRBV4-3; d_call: -; j_call: TRBJ2-2; clone_size: -; cdr3_aa: CASSPSRGPGELFF; cdr3_nt: TGCGCCAGCAGCCCTTCCCGGGGTCCCGGGGAGCTGTTTTTT
v_call: TRBV7-6; d_call: -; j_call: TRBJ1-1; clone_size: -; cdr3_aa: CASSLVQGYSTEAFF; cdr3_nt: TGTGCCAGCAGCTTAGTACAGGGTTATAGCACTGAAGCTTTCTTT
v_call: TRBV9; d_call: TRBD1; j_call: TRBJ2-5; clone_size: -; cdr3_aa: CASSVGGQGASETQYF; cdr3_nt: TGTGCCAGCAGCGTAGGGGGACAGGGGGCTTCAGAGACCCAGTACTTC
v_call: TRBV18; d_call: TRBD1; j_call: TRBJ2-7; clone_size: once; cdr3_aa: CASSPRGQGTYEQYF; cdr3_nt: TGTGCCAGCTCACCACGGGGACAGGGAACCTACGAGCAGTACTTC
v_call: TRBV29-1; d_call: -; j_call: TRBJ1-1; clone_size: -; cdr3_aa: CSVEDITDRTIEAFF; cdr3_nt: TGCAGCGTTGAAGATATAACGGACAGAACAATTGAAGCTTTCTTT
v_call: TRBV29-1; d_call: -; j_call: TRBJ2-5; clone_size: -; cdr3_aa: CSVEGSVEETQYF; cdr3_nt: TGCAGCGTTGAAGGGTCGGTTGAAGAGACCCAGTACTTC
v_call: TRBV4-1; d_call: -; j_call: TRBJ1-5; clone_size: -; cdr3_aa: CASTLTWEGGGNQPQHF; cdr3_nt: TGCGCCAGCACCCTAACGTGGGAGGGAGGGGGCAATCAGCCCCAGCATTTT